This TCR beta chain was identified during a study of T cell responses to AZD1222 COVID-19 vaccine. The data were produced by immunoSEQ multiplex PCR, yet TCRdb's version contains in-frame clones alone and is incomplete. This sample has tens of thousands of clones, with roughly 90% found just once. Germline V gene sequence: CDR1 KGHSH, CDR2 LQKENI. Deletions cut 4 bases from V and 0 bases from J, with 13 bases between. The CDR3 runs 16 residues. As for this clone: Its cognate antigen is unknown.

Study results and limitations: Clonal diversity may have been underestimated in mostly white British donors.

The specimen was peripheral blood, collected on day 0 of MenACWY control vaccination. The V and J genes are TRBV18 and TRBJ1-3; possible D gene TRBD1, 6 bases. The TCR sequence derives from an adult in good health. The chain's CDR3 is CASSRGGHLSGNTIYF. The CDR3 DNA is TGTGCCAGCTCACGGGGGGGCCACCTCTCTGGAAACACCATATATTTT.